The 27 T cell receptor beta chains below all came from one sample that was sequenced in a study of T-cell reconstitution after alpha-beta-depleted transplantation in children. For TCRbeta, the library was prepared with unique molecular identifiers. MiXCR, applied by TCRdb to the PCR reads, yields one record per CDR3 protein. The top ten hold roughly 15% of the sample, which has around 490,000 distinct CDR3 sequences, about an eighth seen once. This specimen consisted of PBMCs, mostly from graft donor cells, obtained 180 days after TCRalphabeta/CD19-depleted stem cell transplant. These receptors were obtained from a female patient aged 2 to 10 who had a stem cell transplant for aplastic anemia, so the T cells may come from the graft donor.

This clonotype was counted only a few times. This sequence joins TRBV12-3 or TRBV12-4 and TRBJ2-3; TRBD1 agrees at 10 bases. This CDR3 comprises 15 residues. V lost 5 bases and J lost 4; bases outside the gene matches: 6. The CDR3 spells CASSTTGGKSDTQYF. In DNA form, the CDR3 reads TGTGCCAGCAGTACGACAGGGGGCAAGTCAGATACGCAGTATTTT.

The gene calls are TRBV12-3 or TRBV12-4 and TRBJ2-1, with TRBD2 matching 9 bases. Trimming at V came to 7 bases and at J to 8 bases, leaving 15 bases not matched to a gene. The CDR3 has 16 residues. This CDR3 reads CASKLIGGTSRDEQFF. CDR3 nucleotides: TGTGCCAGCAAACTTATAGGGGGGACTAGCCGTGATGAGCAGTTCTTC.

This chain uses TRBV4-2 with TRBJ1-1; 9 bases align to TRBD1. With 6 bases clipped from V and 0 bases from J, the junction kept 20 bases outside the gene matches. The CDR3 is made up of 20 amino acids. Germline V gives CDR1 LGHNA, CDR2 YNFKEQ. CDR3 nucleotide sequence: TGTGCCAGCAGACCGATTGGCTCCGGGACAGGGCTCCCGATGAACACTGAAGCTTTCTTT. It specifies CASRPIGSGTGLPMNTEAFF.

This clonotype was seen only a few times. The V gene is TRBV7-8, the J gene TRBJ2-1, with 11 bases that match TRBD2. In germline, CDR1 is SGHVS, CDR2 FQNEAQ. The CDR3 sequence is 16 residues long. Trimming removed 1 base from V and 8 bases from J; junction bases left unmatched: 7. Here the CDR3 DNA reads TGTGCCAGCAGCTTAGTAGCGGGAGGGCCGTACCATGAGCAGTTCTTC. Residues: CASSLVAGGPYHEQFF.

The chain joins TRBV5-1 to TRBJ1-1; no firm D call. There are 17 residues in the CDR3. Trimming pared 0 bases from V and 5 bases from J, leaving 20 bases between. Germline CDR1 and CDR2: SGHRS and YFSETQ. The CDR3 DNA follows: TGCGCCAGCAGCTTGGCCCTTAGAGACGGAGCACCTACTGAAGCTTTCTTT. Amino acid sequence: CASSLALRDGAPTEAFF. Supplemented by reference TRBV5-1 and TRBJ1-1, the full variable domain reads KAGVTQTPRYLIKTRGQQVTLSCSPISGHRSVSWYQQTPGQGLQFLFEYFSETQRNKGNFPGRFSGRQFSNSRSEMNVSTLELGDSALYLCASSLALRDGAPTEAFFGQGTRLTVV.

There are a few counts of this clonotype. The chain employs TRBV29-1 and TRBJ1-3; D possibly corresponds to TRBD1 (5 bases). The CDR3 spans 16 residues. CDR1 and CDR2 (germline): SQVTM, ANQGSEA. V lost 0 bases, J lost 0 bases, and 12 bases lay in between. CDR3 bases: TGCAGCGTTGAAGAGGGGGGGGTGAACTCTGGAAACACCATATATTTT. As protein: CSVEEGGVNSGNTIYF. The variable domain in full, completed from reference TRBV29-1 and TRBJ1-3, reads SAVISQKPSRDICQRGTSLTIQCQVDSQVTMMFWYRQQPGQSLTLIATANQGSEATYESGFVIDKFPISRPNLTFSTLTVSNMSPEDSSIYLCSVEEGGVNSGNTIYFGEGSWLTVV.

This clonotype has at least ten counts. The chain employs TRBV29-1 and TRBJ1-3; D is undetermined. Trimming stripped 1 base from V and 6 bases from J, with 10 bases between. The CDR3 length is 13 residues. The germline V gene has CDR1 SQVTM and CDR2 ANQGSEA. CDR3 residues: CSVEVRGLNTIYF. DNA for the CDR3: TGCAGCGTTGAAGTGCGGGGTTTAAACACCATATATTTT.

This clonotype was picked up many times. V and J are TRBV7-8 and TRBJ2-7; maybe TRBD2 (6 bases). CDR1 and CDR2 (germline): SGHVS, FQNEAQ. The length of the CDR3 is 17 residues. V lost 0 bases, J lost 0 bases, and 15 bases lay in between. The CDR3 DNA is TGTGCCAGCAGCTTAGCTGTGGGAGGCCCTTTCTCCTACGAGCAGTACTTC. As protein: CASSLAVGGPFSYEQYF.

This clonotype was detected many times. The chain carries TRBV6-2 or TRBV6-3 and TRBJ2-7, with D unresolved. This CDR3 contains 13 residues. V lost 2 bases, J lost 6 bases, and 11 bases lay in between. The germline V gene has CDR1 MNHEY and CDR2 SVGEGT. The CDR3, as DNA: TGTGCCAGCAGTTACGTTGGGGTCGGCGAGCAGTACTTC. Its translation: CASSYVGVGEQYF.

This clonotype came up a few times. The CDR3 DNA follows: TGTGCCACCAGCGGGCCCCTGGCGTACTATGAGCAGTTCTTC. Translation gives CATSGPLAYYEQFF. The V and J genes are TRBV15 and TRBJ2-1; D not certain. The CDR3 has 14 amino acids. Looked up from germline, CDR1 is LNHNV and CDR2 is YYDKDF (reference sequence). V was shortened by 5 bases and J by 8 bases, with 16 bases between the two germline ends. Filled out from reference TRBV15 and TRBJ2-1, the complete variable domain reads DAMVIQNPRYQVTQFGKPVTLSCSQTLNHNVMYWYQQKSSQAPKLLFHYYDKDFNNEADTPDNFQSRRPNTSFCFLDIRSPGLGDTAMYLCATSGPLAYYEQFFGPGTRLTVL.

This clonotype was detected a few times. This CDR3 reads CASSLDGSSGANVLTF. CDR3 sequence (DNA): TGTGCCAGCAGTTTAGACGGGAGCTCTGGGGCCAACGTCCTGACTTTC. This chain connects TRBV28 to TRBJ2-6, with D perhaps matching TRBD2 (6 bases). The CDR3 runs 16 residues. From germline, CDR1 is MDHEN and CDR2 SYDVKM. V dropped 2 bases and J dropped 0 bases, with 8 bases sitting between them.

This clonotype has only a few counts. The chain employs TRBV7-2 and TRBJ2-5; TRBD2 aligns across 9 bases. Trimming took 7 bases from V and 9 from J; bases not matched to a gene: 12. Germline CDR1 and CDR2: SGHTA and FQGNSA. The CDR3 sequence is 14 residues long. CDR3 loop: CASTSGTVGSAQYF. In DNA, the CDR3 is TGTGCCAGCACTAGCGGGACAGTAGGTTCAGCCCAGTACTTC.

The gene calls are TRBV19 and TRBJ2-3; D gene uncertain. CDR3 size: 15 residues. V was clipped by 7 bases and J by 3 bases, with 17 bases between them. In germline, CDR1 is LNHDA, CDR2 SQIVND (reference sequence). The DNA of the CDR3 is TGTGCCAGTACCCCGGCCGTGATTTTTACAGATACGCAGTATTTT. This gives the protein CASTPAVIFTDTQYF.

The chain uses TRBV12-3 or TRBV12-4 and TRBJ1-3, with TRBD1 matching 7 bases. The ends lost 10 bases at V and 6 bases at J; junction bases unmatched: 12. This CDR3 spans 14 amino acids. CDR3 coding DNA: TGTGCCACCTCTCCTTGGACAGGAGCAAACACCATATATTTT. As protein: CATSPWTGANTIYF.

Only a few counts were recorded for this clonotype. The J gene is TRBJ2-7, the V gene TRBV4-3, with D possibly being TRBD1 (6 bases). Germline values: CDR1 LGHNA, CDR2 YSLEER. V was cut by 2 bases and J by 3 bases, with 11 bases left in between. The CDR3 extends over 14 amino acids. CDR3 bases: TGCGCCAGCAGCCAAAACAGGGTTTTCTACGAGCAGTACTTC. Its protein product is CASSQNRVFYEQYF.

This clonotype appeared a few times. The chain couples TRBV10-3 to TRBJ2-1; tentatively, D is TRBD1 or TRBD2 (6 bases each). The CDR3 is 15 residues long. V lost 4 bases, J lost 5 bases, and 15 bases lay in between. Germline values: CDR1 ENHRY, CDR2 SYGVKD. The CDR3 sequence: CAISGGRGENNEQFF. CDR3 nucleotides: TGTGCCATCAGTGGGGGGCGGGGAGAGAACAATGAGCAGTTCTTC.

The sample holds a few counts of this clonotype. The V and J genes are TRBV7-2 and TRBJ2-7; the D call may be TRBD1 or TRBD2 (5 bases each). The V gene's germline CDR1 is SGHTA and CDR2 FQGNSA. This CDR3 is built from 16 residues. Deletions cut 5 bases from V and 0 bases from J, with 17 bases between. CDR3 nucleotides: TGTGCCAGCAGCCGATCCCGGGACGCCCCCTCCTACGAGCAGTACTTC. This codes for CASSRSRDAPSYEQYF.

In nucleotides, the CDR3 is TGCGCCAGCGCCGTGGGACAAGTCAAAAACATTCAGTACTTC. It codes for CASAVGQVKNIQYF. This rearrangement joins TRBV5-1 to TRBJ2-4, with D perhaps TRBD1 (6 bases). This CDR3 contains 14 residues. The ends were cut back, 7 bases at V and 3 bases at J, with 14 bases in the middle. Germline V gives CDR1 SGHRS, CDR2 YFSETQ.

The chain employs TRBV20-1 and TRBJ1-5; possibly TRBD1 for D (6 bases). CDR3 length equals 14 residues. V was cut by 4 bases and J by 0 bases, with 10 bases left in between. The germline V gene has CDR1 DFQATT and CDR2 SNEGSKA (reference sequence). CDR3 amino acids: CSANGQYSNQPQHF. CDR3 nucleotide sequence: TGCAGTGCTAACGGACAGTATAGCAATCAGCCCCAGCATTTT.

The V call is TRBV4-3, the J call TRBJ2-1, with D uncertain. The V gene's germline CDR1 is LGHNA and CDR2 YSLEER. This CDR3 region has 15 residues. Between the trimmed V and J ends, which lost 0 bases and 8 bases, there was a span of 14 bases. This chain's CDR3 is CASSQDPYPGDEQFF. In DNA, the CDR3 is TGCGCCAGCAGCCAAGATCCCTACCCAGGCGATGAGCAGTTCTTC.

The chain has TRBV5-5 and TRBJ2-1; TRBD2 is a possible D gene (5 bases). Germline V gene sequence: CDR1 SGHKS, CDR2 YYEKEE (reference sequence). The length of the CDR3 is 13 residues. V dropped 0 bases and J dropped 13 bases, with 14 bases sitting between them. The CDR3 coding sequence is TGTGCCAGCAGCTTGGCCAGGTGGGAGAATCAGTTCTTC. Encoded protein: CASSLARWENQFF.

This clonotype was counted many times. This chain links TRBV10-3 with TRBJ2-7; D remains ambiguous. The CDR3 has 14 amino acids. Germline V gives CDR1 ENHRY, CDR2 SYGVKD. Trimming cost V 6 bases and J 0 bases, with 12 bases left between them. The CDR3 bases are TGTGCCATCAGAGATGGAAAAAGCTCCTACGAGCAGTACGTC. This encodes CAIRDGKSSYEQYV.

This clonotype was observed at least ten times. The chain couples TRBV20-1 to TRBJ1-4; D gene unclear. The germline gives CDR1 DFQATT, CDR2 SNEGSKA (reference sequence). The CDR3 runs 14 residues. Trimming removed 4 bases from V and 0 bases from J, with 9 bases in between. The DNA for the CDR3 is TGCAGTGCTACGATCGGTGCAACTAATGAAAAACTGTTTTTT. Residues: CSATIGATNEKLFF.

The sample holds a few counts of this clonotype. The chain carries TRBV7-2 and TRBJ2-7, with TRBD1 identical over 7 bases. After removal of 1 base from V and 3 bases from J, the junction contained 6 bases not matched to a gene. CDR3 length equals 15 residues. Looked up from germline, CDR1 is SGHTA and CDR2 is FQGNSA. This CDR3 reads CASSLVGQLNYEQYF. The CDR3 nucleotides read TGTGCCAGCAGCTTAGTGGGACAGCTAAACTACGAGCAGTACTTC. The complete variable domain, with remaining parts taken from reference TRBV7-2 and TRBJ2-7, reads GAGVSQSPSNKVTEKGKDVELRCDPISGHTALYWYRQSLGQGLEFLIYFQGNSAPDKSGLPSDRFSAERTGGSVSTLTIQRTQQEDSAVYLCASSLVGQLNYEQYFGPGTRLTVT.

This clonotype was seen only a few times. The CDR3 region is CASSVGGGTLEAFF. The CDR3 DNA follows: TGTGCCAGCAGCGTCGGGGGGGGCACGCTAGAAGCTTTCTTT. The chain combines TRBV9 with TRBJ1-1; D is possibly TRBD1 (6 bases). This CDR3 comprises 14 residues. The germline gives CDR1 SGDLS, CDR2 YYNGEE. The V end lost 2 bases, the J end lost 8 bases, and 16 bases lay between the germline ends.

The V gene is TRBV7-2, the J gene TRBJ2-1, with D possibly matching TRBD1 (5 bases). V shed 1 base and J shed 7 bases, with 14 bases lying between them. From germline, CDR1 is SGHTA and CDR2 FQGNSA. The CDR3 extends over 15 amino acids. DNA of the CDR3: TGTGCCAGCAGCTTAGAAAGCAGGGTAAGGAATGAGCAGTTCTTC. Translation: CASSLESRVRNEQFF.

The V call is TRBV29-1, the J call TRBJ2-7; D may match TRBD1 or TRBD2 (5 bases each). The CDR3 has 15 amino acids. Trimming left V 0 bases short and J 7 bases short, with 19 bases between. Germline-derived CDR1 and CDR2 are SQVTM and ANQGSEA. In nucleotides, the CDR3 is TGCAGCGTTGAAGACGCTGGGACCAGGGATTGGGAGCAGTACTTC. Residues: CSVEDAGTRDWEQYF.